The 6 T cell receptor beta chains in this list originate from one sample, sequenced in a study of blood T cells in healthy people across ages. Next came a second PCR, run for 7 to 11 cycles, which used a sample-barcoded 5' primer along with a J-beta primer mix. TCRdb redid the calling of the 5' RACE reads with MiXCR, one entry per CDR3 protein. The table lists approximately 1.5 million distinct CDR3 sequences, roughly 30% of them singletons, with around 11% in the top ten. The sequencing sample was made of blood. The receptor set was obtained from a woman aged 25-40 years in good health.

The CDR3 sequence: CASSLRVALQETQYF. The CDR3 nucleotides are TGTGCCAGCAGCTTACGGGTAGCGCTACAAGAGACCCAGTACTTC. This rearrangement joins TRBV11-1 to TRBJ2-5, with a tentative D call TRBD2 (5 bases). Germline V gene data show CDR1 as SGHAT and CDR2 as FQDESV (reference sequence). This CDR3 has 15 residues. V was clipped by 2 bases and J by 2 bases, with 12 bases between them.

This clonotype occurred many times. The gene calls are TRBV4-1 and TRBJ2-7; D is possibly TRBD2 (5 bases). The CDR3 has 13 residues. V was clipped by 0 bases and J by 7 bases, with 10 bases between them. Germline V CDR1 and CDR2: MGHRA, YSYEKL. This chain's CDR3 is CASSQDPGGEQYF. CDR3 in DNA: TGCGCCAGCAGCCAAGATCCAGGCGGGGAGCAGTACTTC.

The rearrangement uses TRBV20-1 and TRBJ2-1; 13 positions agree with TRBD2. This CDR3 region has 20 residues. The germline V gene has CDR1 DFQATT and CDR2 SNEGSKA (reference sequence). V was clipped by 1 base and J by 0 bases; unmatched bases: 12. CDR3 sequence (DNA): TGCAGTGCTAGAGTACCGGGACTAGCGGGACTTTGGAGCTCCTACAATGAGCAGTTCTTC. Translation: CSARVPGLAGLWSSYNEQFF.

The chain employs TRBV28 and TRBJ2-3; a possible D gene is TRBD2 (5 bases). Germline V gene sequence: CDR1 MDHEN, CDR2 SYDVKM. There are 16 residues in the CDR3. V was shortened by 2 bases and J by 4 bases, with 16 bases between the two germline ends. CDR3 bases: TGTGCCAGCAGTTTAAATCGGGGTGCTATCGCAGATACGCAGTATTTT. Translation: CASSLNRGAIADTQYF.

The rearrangement uses TRBV19 and TRBJ2-7; D perhaps matches TRBD1 (5 bases). The CDR3 is made up of 13 amino acids. The germline CDR1 and CDR2 sequences are LNHDA and SQIVND (reference sequence). Trimming removed 8 bases at V and 6 bases at J, with 17 bases between. For the CDR3, the DNA is TGTGCCAGTCGTCGCGGTGGGGCTCTCGAGCAGTACTTC. Its translation is CASRRGGALEQYF.

The sample holds a few counts of this clonotype. The chain recombines TRBV20-1 with TRBJ2-5; D possibly corresponds to TRBD2 (5 bases). Germline assignment: CDR1 DFQATT and CDR2 SNEGSKA (reference sequence). Trimming stripped 5 bases from V and 7 bases from J, with 17 bases between. The CDR3 is made up of 13 amino acids. CDR3 sequence: CSAPPGLRGTQYF. The CDR3 DNA sequence: TGCAGTGCTCCCCCCGGGCTTCGGGGGACCCAGTACTTC.